This T cell receptor beta chain is from a study of T cells after yellow fever vaccination. This clonotype appeared a few times. Its antigen is still unknown. Via MiXCR, TCRdb re-called the 5' RACE reads, giving one row per CDR3 protein. The sample yields over 100,000 distinct CDR3 sequences, approximately 8.4% seen once. The study's findings and limits: Relatively few clonotypes were ones that appeared in both CD4 and CD8 compartments.

The CDR3 has 14 residues. The V and J ends lost 7 bases and 4 bases, in that order; junction bases with no gene match: 5. CDR1 is SNHLY, CDR2 FYNNEI, per germline. The chain employs TRBV2 and TRBJ2-1; the match to TRBD1 covers 9 bases. The specimen was CD8+ T cells sorted from PBMCs, collected 45 days after the yellow fever booster vaccination. The clonotype comes from a man younger than 40 who received the YFV17D yellow fever vaccine. CDR3 sequence: CASIPGQGYNEQFF. In DNA form, the CDR3 reads TGTGCCAGCATCCCGGGACAGGGTTACAATGAGCAGTTCTTC.